This T cell receptor beta chain was captured in a study of tumor and adjacent non-tumor tissue in lung cancer. The template was RNA from unsorted bulk tissue. A modified ARM-PCR protocol with three rounds of nested PCR amplified TCRbeta. One entry per CDR3 protein, called by TCRdb with MiXCR from the multiplex PCR reads. The sample lists roughly 140,000 distinct CDR3 sequences, approximately 72% seen once, with roughly 20% in the top ten. CDR1 and CDR2 (germline): DFQATT, SNEGSKA (reference sequence). This CDR3 has 13 amino acids. Trimming removed 3 bases at V and 7 bases at J, with 12 bases between. The sample was lung tumor tissue. This TCR derives from a man aged 55-75 years with small cell lung cancer. The V gene is TRBV20-1, the J gene TRBJ1-4; D is unresolved. The CDR3 nucleotides read TGCAGTGCTAGTCTTCGAGCGGGTGAAAAACTGTTTTTT. Translation gives CSASLRAGEKLFF.